Listed below are T cell receptor beta chains from one sample, sequenced in a study of blood T cells in healthy people across ages. TCRdb re-called the 5' RACE reads through MiXCR, storing one row per CDR3 protein. The data contain 750,000 to 950,000 distinct CDR3 sequences, under 35% of them singletons. Another study also made use of these data, one on T cells of mothers and their children.

Sequenced input: blood. The receptors were sampled from a woman between 35 and 50 years old in good health. CDR3s include the opening cysteine and the closing phenylalanine or tryptophan. Each record gives: clone size, CDR3 length, J gene, V gene, D gene, CDR3 DNA, CDR3 protein. A D gene is named only where the DNA matches it firmly. A row's size may be missing; if present it is once, few, many or a size class.

abundance: -; len: 15; j_gene: TRBJ2-3; v_gene: TRBV5-5; d_gene: TRBD2; CDR3nt: TGTGCCAGCAGCTCGGGGCGGCCAGCGGGGGATACGCAGTATTTT; CDR3aa: CASSSGRPAGDTQYF
abundance: -; len: 16; j_gene: TRBJ1-6; v_gene: TRBV7-2; d_gene: -; CDR3nt: TGTGCCAGCAGCCTCAGGGTCCCTGGGAATAATTCACCCCTCCACTTT; CDR3aa: CASSLRVPGNNSPLHF
abundance: few; len: 14; j_gene: TRBJ1-2; v_gene: TRBV6-6; d_gene: -; CDR3nt: TGTGCCACTAGGGGTGGGGCAGGGGTTTATGGCTACACCTTC; CDR3aa: CATRGGAGVYGYTF
abundance: many; len: 13; j_gene: TRBJ1-2; v_gene: TRBV5-1; d_gene: -; CDR3nt: TGCGCCAGCAGCTTGGGGGTGTCGGAGGGCTACACCTTC; CDR3aa: CASSLGVSEGYTF
abundance: -; len: 13; j_gene: TRBJ1-2; v_gene: TRBV7-3; d_gene: TRBD1; CDR3nt: TGTGCCAGCAGTCGACAGGGGGCGCCTGGCTACACCTTC; CDR3aa: CASSRQGAPGYTF
abundance: many; len: 19; j_gene: TRBJ2-4; v_gene: TRBV7-8; d_gene: -; CDR3nt: TGTGCCAGCAGCCCTCGTGCGTCGGACACTAACCCCGCCAAAAACATTCAGTACTTC; CDR3aa: CASSPRASDTNPAKNIQYF
abundance: few; len: 18; j_gene: TRBJ2-4; v_gene: TRBV12-3/TRBV12-4; d_gene: TRBD2; CDR3nt: TGTGCCAGCAGTTTTTTTCTAGCGGGGGGGCTTGGGAAAAACATTCAGTACTTC; CDR3aa: CASSFFLAGGLGKNIQYF
abundance: -; len: 13; j_gene: TRBJ2-2; v_gene: TRBV20-1; d_gene: -; CDR3nt: TGCAGTCCGTGGCAGGGAAACACCGGGGAGCTGTTTTTT; CDR3aa: CSPWQGNTGELFF
abundance: few; len: 14; j_gene: TRBJ2-3; v_gene: TRBV10-2; d_gene: TRBD2; CDR3nt: TGCGCCAGCAGTGCAGCGGGGCACACAGATACGCAGTATTTT; CDR3aa: CASSAAGHTDTQYF
abundance: -; len: 16; j_gene: TRBJ2-3; v_gene: TRBV7-2; d_gene: TRBD1; CDR3nt: TGTGCCAGCAGCTTAGCCGGGACAGGGGTCGCAGATACGCAGTATTTT; CDR3aa: CASSLAGTGVADTQYF
abundance: -; len: 13; j_gene: TRBJ2-2; v_gene: TRBV5-1; d_gene: -; CDR3nt: TGCGCCAGCAGCCGAATCCCCGCCGGGGAGCTGTTTTTT; CDR3aa: CASSRIPAGELFF
abundance: many; len: 12; j_gene: TRBJ2-1; v_gene: TRBV6-2/TRBV6-3; d_gene: -; CDR3nt: TGTGCCAGCAGTTACTCGAACAATGAGCAGTTCTTC; CDR3aa: CASSYSNNEQFF
abundance: -; len: 17; j_gene: TRBJ2-5; v_gene: TRBV6-6; d_gene: -; CDR3nt: TGTGCCAGCAGTTATTCGGCACTAGAGGCCGACAAAGAGACCCAGTACTTC; CDR3aa: CASSYSALEADKETQYF
abundance: -; len: 12; j_gene: TRBJ1-2; v_gene: TRBV20-1; d_gene: -; CDR3nt: TGCAGTGCTAGAGTCCTGGGGTATGGCTACACCTTC; CDR3aa: CSARVLGYGYTF
abundance: many; len: 13; j_gene: TRBJ1-5; v_gene: TRBV6-2/TRBV6-3; d_gene: -; CDR3nt: TGTGCCAGCAGTTACAGTAGCAATCAGCCCCAGCATTTT; CDR3aa: CASSYSSNQPQHF
abundance: few; len: 16; j_gene: TRBJ2-7; v_gene: TRBV3-1; d_gene: -; CDR3nt: TGTGCCAGCAGCCCAAGATCCCGGGTGCGCTCCTACGAGCAGTACTTC; CDR3aa: CASSPRSRVRSYEQYF
abundance: many; len: 15; j_gene: TRBJ2-7; v_gene: TRBV6-6; d_gene: TRBD2; CDR3nt: TGTGCCAGTAACCTTGGGGGGACTAGCATTTACGAGCAGTACTTC; CDR3aa: CASNLGGTSIYEQYF
abundance: few; len: 14; j_gene: TRBJ1-1; v_gene: TRBV6-1; d_gene: TRBD1; CDR3nt: TGTGCCAGCAGGAAGACAGGGGGGAACACTGAAGCTTTCTTT; CDR3aa: CASRKTGGNTEAFF
abundance: many; len: 13; j_gene: TRBJ1-1; v_gene: TRBV29-1; d_gene: -; CDR3nt: TGCAGCGTCTCTACGGACCGATATTATGAAGCTTTCTTT; CDR3aa: CSVSTDRYYEAFF
abundance: -; len: 15; j_gene: TRBJ2-5; v_gene: TRBV9; d_gene: -; CDR3nt: TGTGCCAGCAGCGTGTCAACGGGCTCCCAAGAGACCCAGTACTTC; CDR3aa: CASSVSTGSQETQYF
abundance: -; len: 15; j_gene: TRBJ1-2; v_gene: TRBV20-1; d_gene: -; CDR3nt: TGCAGTGCTAGACGATCGGGGGTAAACGGCTATGGCTACACCTTC; CDR3aa: CSARRSGVNGYGYTF
abundance: -; len: 12; j_gene: TRBJ2-7; v_gene: TRBV29-1; d_gene: -; CDR3nt: TGCAGCGTTGTATATAGGGGCTGCGAGCAGTACTTC; CDR3aa: CSVVYRGCEQYF
abundance: -; len: 15; j_gene: TRBJ2-3; v_gene: TRBV20-1; d_gene: -; CDR3nt: TGCAGTGCTAGAGATAACAGGGATCGCACAGATACGCAGTATTTT; CDR3aa: CSARDNRDRTDTQYF
abundance: many; len: 13; j_gene: TRBJ2-7; v_gene: TRBV29-1; d_gene: TRBD1; CDR3nt: TGCAGCGTGGGACAGGGTCTAAGCTACGAGCAGTACTTC; CDR3aa: CSVGQGLSYEQYF
abundance: -; len: 13; j_gene: TRBJ2-6; v_gene: TRBV29-1; d_gene: -; CDR3nt: TGCAGCGCCTCGAGCTCTGGGGCCAACGTCCTGACTTTC; CDR3aa: CSASSSGANVLTF
abundance: few; len: 13; j_gene: TRBJ2-7; v_gene: TRBV3-1; d_gene: TRBD1; CDR3nt: TGTGCCAGCCAGGCACAGGGGGCTCACGAGCAGTACTTC; CDR3aa: CASQAQGAHEQYF
abundance: many; len: 16; j_gene: TRBJ2-6; v_gene: TRBV29-1; d_gene: -; CDR3nt: TGCAGCGTTGTAGCTCCCAAAGCCGCGGGGGCCAACGTCCTGACTTTC; CDR3aa: CSVVAPKAAGANVLTF
abundance: many; len: 16; j_gene: TRBJ2-5; v_gene: TRBV18; d_gene: TRBD1; CDR3nt: TGTGCCAGCTCACCGAAATCGACAGGGGCGATTGGGACCCAGTACTTC; CDR3aa: CASSPKSTGAIGTQYF
abundance: -; len: 15; j_gene: TRBJ1-1; v_gene: TRBV28; d_gene: -; CDR3nt: TGTGCCAGCAGTTTAAGTACCTTTATGAACACTGAAGCTTTCTTT; CDR3aa: CASSLSTFMNTEAFF
abundance: -; len: 19; j_gene: TRBJ1-1; v_gene: TRBV18; d_gene: -; CDR3nt: TGTGCCAGCTCACCATTGTCGGCGGGGGCGTCTGGGTTGAACACTGAAGCTTTCTTT; CDR3aa: CASSPLSAGASGLNTEAFF
abundance: -; len: 13; j_gene: TRBJ2-7; v_gene: TRBV28; d_gene: -; CDR3nt: TGTGCCAGCAGGGGGACGCCCACCTACGAGCAGTACTTC; CDR3aa: CASRGTPTYEQYF
abundance: many; len: 15; j_gene: TRBJ2-1; v_gene: TRBV24-1; d_gene: TRBD2; CDR3nt: TGTGCCACCAGTGATTTCGGGACTAGCCCCAATGAGCAGTTCTTC; CDR3aa: CATSDFGTSPNEQFF
abundance: -; len: 13; j_gene: TRBJ2-4; v_gene: TRBV7-2; d_gene: -; CDR3nt: TGTGCCAGCAACAAGGGGGGGTTTAGCATTCAGTACTTC; CDR3aa: CASNKGGFSIQYF
abundance: many; len: 18; j_gene: TRBJ2-4; v_gene: TRBV9; d_gene: -; CDR3nt: TGTGCCAGCAGCGTAAATCCCACGGAGCCGGGGGCCAAAAACATTCAGTACTTC; CDR3aa: CASSVNPTEPGAKNIQYF
abundance: few; len: 18; j_gene: TRBJ2-1; v_gene: TRBV4-3; d_gene: -; CDR3nt: TGCGCCAGCAGCCAAGATCGCGGGGGCTGGACGTTTGCCAATGAGCAGTTCTTC; CDR3aa: CASSQDRGGWTFANEQFF
abundance: -; len: 15; j_gene: TRBJ1-5; v_gene: TRBV12-3/TRBV12-4; d_gene: TRBD1; CDR3nt: TGTGCCAGCAGTTTGGGGTGGACAGGAAATCAGCCCCAGCATTTT; CDR3aa: CASSLGWTGNQPQHF
abundance: few; len: 15; j_gene: TRBJ2-1; v_gene: TRBV5-1; d_gene: TRBD1; CDR3nt: TGCGCCAGCAGGCAAGGACAGGGAGCCTACAATGAGCAGTTCTTC; CDR3aa: CASRQGQGAYNEQFF
abundance: few; len: 16; j_gene: TRBJ2-2; v_gene: TRBV7-9; d_gene: TRBD1; CDR3nt: TGTGCCAGCAGCTTAGCGGGGACAGCGAACACCGGGGAGCTGTTTTTT; CDR3aa: CASSLAGTANTGELFF
abundance: few; len: 17; j_gene: TRBJ2-1; v_gene: TRBV4-3; d_gene: -; CDR3nt: TGCGCCAGCAGCCAAGTACCGGGGGATAGCTCCTACAATGAGCAGTTCTTC; CDR3aa: CASSQVPGDSSYNEQFF
abundance: -; len: 16; j_gene: TRBJ1-5; v_gene: TRBV7-9; d_gene: -; CDR3nt: TGTGCCAGCAGCTTAGAGGGTGGAGGAGGCAATCAGCCCCAGCATTTT; CDR3aa: CASSLEGGGGNQPQHF
abundance: few; len: 16; j_gene: TRBJ1-4; v_gene: TRBV6-5; d_gene: -; CDR3nt: TGTGCCAGCAGTTACACCCCAGGTAGAAGGCGGGAAAAACTGTTTTTT; CDR3aa: CASSYTPGRRREKLFF